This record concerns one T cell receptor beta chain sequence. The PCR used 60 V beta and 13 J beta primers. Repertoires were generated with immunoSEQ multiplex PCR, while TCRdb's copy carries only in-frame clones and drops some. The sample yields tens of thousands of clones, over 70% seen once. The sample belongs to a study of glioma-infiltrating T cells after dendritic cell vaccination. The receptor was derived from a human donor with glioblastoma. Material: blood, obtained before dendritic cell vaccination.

CDR3 DNA: TGTGCCAGCAGTCGGGACAGGGGCAACACTGAAGCTTTCTTT. Translating it yields CASSRDRGNTEAFF. V usage is TRBV6-5 and J usage is TRBJ1-1, with 10 positions matching TRBD1. The V gene end was trimmed by 5 bases and the J gene end by 2 bases; junction bases not matched to a gene: 2. The germline V gene has CDR1 MNHEY and CDR2 SVGAGI. This CDR3 is 14 amino acids long.